Sequencing of this TCR beta chain was carried out in a study of early T cells in non-severe SARS-CoV-2 infection. This CDR3 comprises 14 residues. The V gene's germline CDR1 is SGHRS and CDR2 YFSETQ. Trimming cost V 2 bases and J 4 bases; bases outside gene matches: 5. TCRdb reanalysed the 5' RACE reads using MiXCR and keeps one entry per CDR3 protein. The table records about 71,000 distinct CDR3 sequences, around 15% of them present only once. Sequenced sample: whole blood. This chain uses TRBV5-1 with TRBJ1-1; 7 bases line up with TRBD1. The receptor comes from an adult who was a healthcare worker with PCR-confirmed SARS-CoV-2 infection or an uninfected control (not recorded which). DNA for the CDR3: TGCGCCAGCAGCTTCACAGGGGACAGCACTGAAGCTTTCTTT. This translates into CASSFTGDSTEAFF.